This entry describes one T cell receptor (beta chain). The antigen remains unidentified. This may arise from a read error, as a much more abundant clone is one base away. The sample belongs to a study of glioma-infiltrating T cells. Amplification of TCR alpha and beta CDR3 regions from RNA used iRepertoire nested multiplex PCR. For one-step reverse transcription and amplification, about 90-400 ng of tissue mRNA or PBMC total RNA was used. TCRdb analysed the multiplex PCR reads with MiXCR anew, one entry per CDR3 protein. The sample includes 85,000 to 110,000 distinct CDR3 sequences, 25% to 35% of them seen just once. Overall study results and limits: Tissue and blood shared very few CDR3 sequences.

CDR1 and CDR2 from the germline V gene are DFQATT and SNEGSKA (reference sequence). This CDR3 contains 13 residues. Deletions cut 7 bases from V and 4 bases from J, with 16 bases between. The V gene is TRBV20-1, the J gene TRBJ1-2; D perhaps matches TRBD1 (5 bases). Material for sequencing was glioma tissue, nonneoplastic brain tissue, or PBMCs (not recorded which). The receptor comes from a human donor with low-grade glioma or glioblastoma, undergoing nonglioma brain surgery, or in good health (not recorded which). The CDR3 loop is CSDNPWGVYGYTF. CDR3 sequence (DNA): TGCAGTGATAATCCTTGGGGCGTCTATGGCTACACCTTC.